This T cell receptor beta chain comes out of a study of spatial heterogeneity in lung cancer. The wider study: An average of more than ten raw reads was observed per unique TCR and UMI combination. The study's findings and limits: More often at tumor resection than at routine follow-up, ubiquitous expanded tumor TCRs were detected in the blood.

This clonotype has a count of ten or more. Its antigen is unidentified. TCRdb called the 5' RACE reads again in MiXCR, with one record for every CDR3 protein. Of about 48,000 distinct CDR3 sequences detected, approximately 5.7% appear once; the ten largest clones hold over 8.5%. The CDR3 has 17 amino acids. CDR1 is LGHDT and CDR2 is YNNKEL in the germline V gene (reference sequence). With 1 base removed from V and 0 bases from J, the gap between germline ends came to 13 bases. Time point defined: sample taken at primary tumor resection. Without sorting, whole RNA was sequenced from tumor, nontumor lung or frozen PBMC.

The J gene is TRBJ2-1, the V gene TRBV3-1; D gene uncertain. The sequenced sample was PBMCs, obtained at surgery. The TCR comes from a male donor with early-stage non-small cell lung cancer. CDR3 sequence: CASSQGGFSSSYNEQFF. CDR3 sequence (DNA): TGTGCCAGCAGCCAAGGCGGCTTCTCCAGCTCCTACAATGAGCAGTTCTTC.